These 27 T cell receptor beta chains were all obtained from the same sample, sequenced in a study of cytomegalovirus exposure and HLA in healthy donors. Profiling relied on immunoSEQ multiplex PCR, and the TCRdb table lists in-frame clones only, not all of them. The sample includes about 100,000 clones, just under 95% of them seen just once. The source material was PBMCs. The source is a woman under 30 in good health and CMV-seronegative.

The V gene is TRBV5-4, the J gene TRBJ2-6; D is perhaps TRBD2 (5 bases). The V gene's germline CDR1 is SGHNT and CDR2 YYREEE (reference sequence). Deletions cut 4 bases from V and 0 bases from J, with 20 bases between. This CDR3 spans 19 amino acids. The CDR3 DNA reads TGTGCCAGCAGCCCCCCCTCCATCAGAGGGTTCTCTGGGGCCAACGTCCTGACTTTC. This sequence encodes CASSPPSIRGFSGANVLTF. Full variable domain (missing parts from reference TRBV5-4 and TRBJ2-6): ETGVTQSPTHLIKTRGQQVTLRCSSQSGHNTVSWYQQALGQGPQFIFQYYREEENGRGNFPPRFSGLQFPNYSSELNVNALELDDSALYLCASSPPSIRGFSGANVLTFGAGSRLTVL.

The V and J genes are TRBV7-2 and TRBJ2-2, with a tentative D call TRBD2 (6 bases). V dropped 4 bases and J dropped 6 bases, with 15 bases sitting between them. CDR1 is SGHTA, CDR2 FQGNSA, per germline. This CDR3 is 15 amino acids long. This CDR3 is CASSSWDFLPGELFF. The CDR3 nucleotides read TGTGCCAGCAGCTCCTGGGACTTTTTGCCCGGGGAGCTGTTTTTT.

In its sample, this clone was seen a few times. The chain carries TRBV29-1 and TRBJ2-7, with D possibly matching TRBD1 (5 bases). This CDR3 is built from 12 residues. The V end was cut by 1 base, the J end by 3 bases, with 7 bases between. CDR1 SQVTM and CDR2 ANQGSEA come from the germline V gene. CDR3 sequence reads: CSVEVQDYEQYF. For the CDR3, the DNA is TGCAGCGTTGAAGTACAGGACTACGAGCAGTACTTC.

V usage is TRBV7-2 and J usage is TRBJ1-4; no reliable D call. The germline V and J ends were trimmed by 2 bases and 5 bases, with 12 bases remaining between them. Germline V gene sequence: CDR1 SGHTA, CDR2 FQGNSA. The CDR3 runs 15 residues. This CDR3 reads CASSLNQRLNEKLFF. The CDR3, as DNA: TGTGCCAGCAGCTTAAATCAGCGTTTGAATGAAAAACTGTTTTTT.

The CDR3: CASSLGLAGGSYEQYF. CDR3 nucleotides: TGTGCCAGCAGCTTGGGGCTAGCGGGGGGATCCTACGAGCAGTACTTC. J is TRBJ2-7 and V is TRBV5-4; TRBD2 matches 11 bases. The CDR3 is 16 residues long. With 0 bases clipped from V and 1 base from J, the junction kept 3 bases outside the gene matches. Germline V gene sequence: CDR1 SGHNT, CDR2 YYREEE (reference sequence).

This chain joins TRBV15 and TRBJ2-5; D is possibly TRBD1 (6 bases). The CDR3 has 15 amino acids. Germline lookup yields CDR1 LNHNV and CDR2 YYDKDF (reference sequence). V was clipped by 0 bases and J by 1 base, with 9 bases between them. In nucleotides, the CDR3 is TGTGCCACCAGCAGAGATCGACAGGCCCAAGAGACCCAGTACTTC. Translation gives CATSRDRQAQETQYF.

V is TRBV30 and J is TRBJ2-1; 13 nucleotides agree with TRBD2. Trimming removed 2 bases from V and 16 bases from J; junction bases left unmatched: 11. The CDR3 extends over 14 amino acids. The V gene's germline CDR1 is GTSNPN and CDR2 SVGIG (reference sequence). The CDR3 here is CAWSPSGTSGNNFF. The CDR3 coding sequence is TGTGCCTGGAGTCCCTCCGGGACTAGCGGGAATAATTTCTTC.

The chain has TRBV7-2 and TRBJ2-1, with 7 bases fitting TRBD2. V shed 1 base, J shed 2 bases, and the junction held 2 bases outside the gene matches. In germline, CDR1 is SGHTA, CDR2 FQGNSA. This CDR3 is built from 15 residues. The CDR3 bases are TGTGCCAGCAGCTTAGAGCTAGCGGCCTACAATGAGCAGTTCTTC. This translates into CASSLELAAYNEQFF.

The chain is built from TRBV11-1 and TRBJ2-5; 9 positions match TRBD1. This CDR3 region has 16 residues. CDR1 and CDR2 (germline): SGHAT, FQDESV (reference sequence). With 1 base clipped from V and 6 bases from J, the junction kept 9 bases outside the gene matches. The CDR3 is CASSLELGQGGQTQYF. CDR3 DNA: TGTGCCAGCAGCTTAGAGTTGGGACAGGGTGGTCAGACCCAGTACTTC.

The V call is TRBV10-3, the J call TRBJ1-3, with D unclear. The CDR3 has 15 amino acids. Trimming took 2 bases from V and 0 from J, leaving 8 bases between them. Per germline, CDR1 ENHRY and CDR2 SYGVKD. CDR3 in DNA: TGTGCCATCAGTGAGGGGCCTATCTCTGGAAACACCATATATTTT. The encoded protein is CAISEGPISGNTIYF.

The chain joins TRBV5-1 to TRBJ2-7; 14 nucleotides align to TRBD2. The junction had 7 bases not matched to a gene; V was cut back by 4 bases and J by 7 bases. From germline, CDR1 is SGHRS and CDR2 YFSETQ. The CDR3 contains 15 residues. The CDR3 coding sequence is TGCGCCAGCAGCCCGGGGACTAGCGGGGGAAATGAGCAGTACTTC. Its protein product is CASSPGTSGGNEQYF.

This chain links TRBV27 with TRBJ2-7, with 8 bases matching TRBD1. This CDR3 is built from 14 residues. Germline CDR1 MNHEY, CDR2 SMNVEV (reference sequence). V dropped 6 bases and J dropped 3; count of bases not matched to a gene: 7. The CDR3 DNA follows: TGTGCCAGCAGCCCCGGACAGGGCGGCTACGAGCAGTACTTC. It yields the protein CASSPGQGGYEQYF.

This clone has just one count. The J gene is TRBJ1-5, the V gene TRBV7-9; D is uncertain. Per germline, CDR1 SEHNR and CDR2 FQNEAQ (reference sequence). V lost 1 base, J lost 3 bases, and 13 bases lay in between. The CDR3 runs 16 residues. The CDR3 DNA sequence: TGTGCCAGCAGCTTAGGAGGGCCCAATCCCAATCAGCCCCAGCATTTT. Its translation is CASSLGGPNPNQPQHF.

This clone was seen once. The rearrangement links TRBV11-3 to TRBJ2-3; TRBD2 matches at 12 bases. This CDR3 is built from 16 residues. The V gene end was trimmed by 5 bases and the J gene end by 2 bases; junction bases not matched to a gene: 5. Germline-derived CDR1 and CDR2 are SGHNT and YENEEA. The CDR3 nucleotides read TGTGCCAGCAGCGCCCGGACTAGCGGGGCCACAGATACGCAGTATTTT. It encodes CASSARTSGATDTQYF. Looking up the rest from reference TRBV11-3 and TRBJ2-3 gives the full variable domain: EAGVVQSPRYKIIEKKQPVAFWCNPISGHNTLYWYLQNLGQGPELLIRYENEEAVDDSQLPKDRFSAERLKGVDSTLKIQPAELGDSAVYLCASSARTSGATDTQYFGPGTRLTVL.

CDR3: CAISDRGTGSNEQFF. CDR3 sequence (DNA): TGTGCCATCAGTGACCGCGGGACAGGGAGTAATGAGCAGTTCTTC. The V gene is TRBV10-3, the J gene TRBJ2-1; 9 positions agree with TRBD1. Germline assignment: CDR1 ENHRY and CDR2 SYGVKD. CDR3 length equals 15 residues. V lost 3 bases and J lost 7; bases outside the gene matches: 7.

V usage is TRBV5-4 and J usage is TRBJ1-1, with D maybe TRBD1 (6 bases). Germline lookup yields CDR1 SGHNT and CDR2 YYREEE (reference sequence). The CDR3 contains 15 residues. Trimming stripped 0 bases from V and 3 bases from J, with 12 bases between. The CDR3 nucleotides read TGTGCCAGCAGCTTGGATCAGGGGAGGGACACTGAAGCTTTCTTT. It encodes CASSLDQGRDTEAFF.

CDR3: CASSYSVDRVNEQYF. CDR3 DNA sequence: TGTGCCAGCAGTTACTCGGTGGACAGGGTCAACGAGCAGTACTTC. The rearrangement links TRBV6-5 to TRBJ2-7; 8 nucleotides match TRBD1. The trim removed 0 bases at V and 5 bases at J, leaving 6 bases unmatched. The CDR3 totals 15 residues. Per germline, CDR1 MNHEY and CDR2 SVGAGI.

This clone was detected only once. CDR3 DNA sequence: TGTGCCAGCACCCCCCCAGGGGCTAATCCTCCAGATACGCAGTATTTT. It translates to CASTPPGANPPDTQYF. V gene TRBV6-6 combines with J gene TRBJ2-3; D perhaps matches TRBD1 (6 bases). This CDR3 is built from 16 residues. The germline gives CDR1 MNHNY, CDR2 SVGAGI (reference sequence). Between the trimmed V and J ends, which lost 7 bases and 4 bases, there was a span of 21 bases.

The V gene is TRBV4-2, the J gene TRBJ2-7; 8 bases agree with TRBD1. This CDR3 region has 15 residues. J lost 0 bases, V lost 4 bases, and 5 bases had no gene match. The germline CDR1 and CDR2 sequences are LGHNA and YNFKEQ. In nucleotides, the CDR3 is TGTGCCAGCAGCCTACAGGACAGGGACTCCTACGAGCAGTACTTC. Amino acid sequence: CASSLQDRDSYEQYF.

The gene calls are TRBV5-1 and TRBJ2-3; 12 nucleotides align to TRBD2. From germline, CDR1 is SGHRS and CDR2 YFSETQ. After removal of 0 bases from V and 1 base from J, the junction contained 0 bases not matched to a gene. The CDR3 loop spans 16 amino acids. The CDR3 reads CASSLGLAGGTDTQYF. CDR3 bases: TGCGCCAGCAGCTTGGGACTAGCGGGAGGCACAGATACGCAGTATTTT.

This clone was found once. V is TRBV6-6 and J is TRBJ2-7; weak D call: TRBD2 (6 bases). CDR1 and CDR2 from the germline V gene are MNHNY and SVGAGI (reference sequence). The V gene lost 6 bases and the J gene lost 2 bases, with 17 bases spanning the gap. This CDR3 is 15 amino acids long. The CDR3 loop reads CASRPDSGTTYEQYF. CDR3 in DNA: TGTGCCAGCAGGCCAGATAGCGGAACCACCTACGAGCAGTACTTC.

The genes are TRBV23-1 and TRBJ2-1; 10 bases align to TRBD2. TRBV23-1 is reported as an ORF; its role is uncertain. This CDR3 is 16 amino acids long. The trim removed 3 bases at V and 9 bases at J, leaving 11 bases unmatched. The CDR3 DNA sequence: TGCGCCAGCAGTCACCTACCGGGACTAGCGATGGTTGAGCAGTTCTTC. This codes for CASSHLPGLAMVEQFF.

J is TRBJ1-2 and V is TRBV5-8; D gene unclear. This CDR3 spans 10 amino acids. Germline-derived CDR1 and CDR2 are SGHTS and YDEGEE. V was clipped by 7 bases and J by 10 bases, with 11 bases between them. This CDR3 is CASEEAYYTF. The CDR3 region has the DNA TGTGCCAGCGAAGAAGCCTACTACACCTTC.

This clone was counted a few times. The CDR3 bases are TGTGCCAGCAGATCACAGGGGTACGAGCAGTACTTC. It specifies CASRSQGYEQYF. V and J are TRBV6-5 and TRBJ2-7; TRBD1 matches at 7 bases. The CDR3 sequence is 12 residues long. Per germline, CDR1 MNHEY and CDR2 SVGAGI. V lost 6 bases and J lost 4; bases outside the gene matches: 3.

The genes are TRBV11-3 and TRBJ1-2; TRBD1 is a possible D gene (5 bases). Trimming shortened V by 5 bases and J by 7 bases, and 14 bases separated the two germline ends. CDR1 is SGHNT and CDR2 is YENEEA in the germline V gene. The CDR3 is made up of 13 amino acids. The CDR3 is CASSPTEGFGYTF. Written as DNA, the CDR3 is TGTGCCAGCAGCCCTACGGAGGGGTTTGGCTACACCTTC.

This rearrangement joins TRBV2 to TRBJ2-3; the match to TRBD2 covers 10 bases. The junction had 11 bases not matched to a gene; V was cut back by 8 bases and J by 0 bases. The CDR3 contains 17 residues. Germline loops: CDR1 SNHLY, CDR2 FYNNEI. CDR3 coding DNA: TGTGCCAGCCGCGGGGTAGCGGGGGGCACTAGCACAGATACGCAGTATTTT. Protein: CASRGVAGGTSTDTQYF.

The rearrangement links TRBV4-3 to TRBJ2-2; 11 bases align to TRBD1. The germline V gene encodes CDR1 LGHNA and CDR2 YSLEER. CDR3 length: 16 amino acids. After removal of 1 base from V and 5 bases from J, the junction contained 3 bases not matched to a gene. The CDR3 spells CASSQGGTGGTGELFF. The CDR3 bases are TGCGCCAGCAGCCAAGGGGGGACAGGGGGGACCGGGGAGCTGTTTTTT.